The 20 T cell receptor beta chains below come from one sample, sequenced in a study of OX40 agonist ivuxolimab in advanced cancers. The table came from immunoSEQ multiplex PCR; TCRdb's copy has only in-frame clones and leaves some out. Here the sample spans some 54,000 clones, around nine tenths being singletons. The specimen comprised CD4+ or CD8+ T cells sorted from blood, sampled in a trial of the OX40 agonist ivuxolimab. The receptors were sampled from an adult with an advanced solid tumor such as melanoma, head and neck, liver or kidney cancer.

The V and J genes are TRBV2 and TRBJ1-1, with D perhaps TRBD1 (5 bases). This CDR3 spans 12 amino acids. V dropped 7 bases and J dropped 7 bases, with 13 bases sitting between them. The germline gives CDR1 SNHLY, CDR2 FYNNEI. This chain's CDR3 is CASIHRQIEAFF. CDR3 sequence (DNA): TGTGCCAGCATCCACAGACAGATTGAAGCTTTCTTT.

The chain has TRBV4-3 and TRBJ2-5; TRBD1 agrees at 9 bases. Trimming took 0 bases from V and 5 from J; bases not matched to a gene: 7. The germline V gene encodes CDR1 LGHNA and CDR2 YSLEER. The CDR3 loop spans 16 amino acids. In DNA, the CDR3 is TGCGCCAGCAGCCAAGATCAAGGGACAGGGTCGGAGACCCAGTACTTC. This codes for CASSQDQGTGSETQYF.

The J gene is TRBJ1-1, the V gene TRBV7-8; D is ambiguous. The CDR3 is 13 residues long. Germline CDR1 and CDR2: SGHVS and FQNEAQ. V was cut by 5 bases and J by 4 bases, with 11 bases left in between. CDR3 protein: CASSMDRSTEAFF. CDR3 DNA: TGTGCCAGCAGCATGGACCGCTCCACTGAAGCTTTCTTT. The complete variable domain, with remaining parts taken from reference TRBV7-8 and TRBJ1-1, reads GAGVSQSPRYKVAKRGQDVALRCDPISGHVSLFWYQQALGQGPEFLTYFQNEAQLDKSGLPSDRFFAERPEGSVSTLKIQRTQQEDSAVYLCASSMDRSTEAFFGQGTRLTVV.

The gene calls are TRBV12-5 and TRBJ2-2, with 7 bases lining up with TRBD1. The junction had 15 bases not matched to a gene; V was cut back by 10 bases and J by 4 bases. There are 16 residues in the CDR3. In germline, CDR1 is LGHNT, CDR2 FRNRAP. For the CDR3, the DNA is TGTGCTATTCCGGGACAGACTTTCATATCCACCGGGGAGCTGTTTTTT. Protein sequence: CAIPGQTFISTGELFF.

A word on this clone: One junction end does not reproduce the germline sequence, and a read error may be involved. This sequence joins TRBV6-5 and TRBJ1-1; D is unresolved. The CDR3 is 12 amino acids. Germline loops: CDR1 MNHEY, CDR2 SVGAGI. This CDR3 is CASGPLNTEAFF. CDR3 nucleotide sequence: TGTGCCAGCGGCCCTTTAAACACGGAAGCTTTCTTT.

The chain joins TRBV6-5 to TRBJ1-5; TRBD1 is a possible D gene (6 bases). CDR1 MNHEY and CDR2 SVGAGI come from the germline V gene. CDR3 length: 14 amino acids. Trimming cost V 2 bases and J 5 bases, with 10 bases left between them. CDR3 region: CASSYVRGDQPQHF. CDR3 in DNA: TGTGCCAGCAGTTACGTTAGGGGGGATCAGCCCCAGCATTTT.

The V call is TRBV5-1, the J call TRBJ2-2, with D uncertain. This CDR3 is 15 amino acids long. The germline gives CDR1 SGHRS, CDR2 YFSETQ. Deletions cut 0 bases from V and 2 bases from J, with 8 bases between. The CDR3 coding sequence is TGCGCCAGCAGCTTGGGATCCATAAACACCGGGGAGCTGTTTTTT. Protein: CASSLGSINTGELFF.

The J gene is TRBJ2-7, the V gene TRBV11-2, with D perhaps matching TRBD1 (5 bases). V was trimmed by 1 base and J by 2 bases, leaving 6 bases between them. The CDR3 sequence is 13 residues long. Germline V gene lookup returns CDR1 SGHAT and CDR2 FQNNGV. The CDR3 protein is CASSLGQPYEQYF. The DNA of the CDR3 is TGTGCCAGCAGCTTAGGACAGCCCTACGAGCAGTACTTC.

The CDR3 DNA reads TGTGCCAGCAGACCCCCAGGAGGAACTGAAGCTTTCTTT. Translation: CASRPPGGTEAFF. J is TRBJ1-1 and V is TRBV5-8; D uncertain. The CDR3 runs to 13 residues. The germline gives CDR1 SGHTS, CDR2 YDEGEE. V lost 5 bases to trimming and J lost 5 bases, with 13 bases between them.

The J gene is TRBJ2-2, the V gene TRBV4-2; 16 bases line up with TRBD2. The CDR3 has 19 amino acids. Trimming cost V 1 base and J 8 bases; bases outside gene matches: 10. In germline, CDR1 is LGHNA, CDR2 YNFKEQ. The CDR3 nucleotides are TGTGCCAGCAGCCAAGTTGGGACTAGCGGGGGGGCAATTGGAGGGGAGCTGTTTTTT. This codes for CASSQVGTSGGAIGGELFF.

This chain connects TRBV6-5 to TRBJ2-7; 7 nucleotides align to TRBD1. This CDR3 is 14 amino acids long. From germline, CDR1 is MNHEY and CDR2 SVGAGI. J gave up 4 bases and V 6 bases, and 9 bases lay outside the gene matches. CDR3 DNA: TGTGCCAGCAGGAGGGGGCCTGGTTTTTACGAGCAGTACTTC. It is translated as CASRRGPGFYEQYF.

This clone showed up just once. Compared with germline, one end of the junction differs, possibly owing to a read error. This sample includes further DNA sequences coding for the same CDR3. V and J are TRBV4-1 and TRBJ2-2; D unresolved. Germline V gene sequence: CDR1 MGHRA, CDR2 YSYEKL. This CDR3 region has 13 residues. The CDR3 DNA reads as TGCGCCAGCAGCTCCCTAAACACTGGGGAGCTGTTTTTT. This gives the protein CASSSLNTGELFF.

The chain carries TRBV9 and TRBJ2-5; 9 bases fit TRBD1. CDR3 length equals 16 residues. The germline gives CDR1 SGDLS, CDR2 YYNGEE. After removal of 3 bases from V and 0 bases from J, the junction contained 6 bases not matched to a gene. DNA of the CDR3: TGTGCCAGCAGCGCCGGGACAGGGCCGTACCAAGAGACCCAGTACTTC. Amino acid sequence: CASSAGTGPYQETQYF.

The chain has TRBV5-1 and TRBJ2-3; D could derive from TRBD1 or TRBD2 (5 bases each). Looked up from germline, CDR1 is SGHRS and CDR2 is YFSETQ. Trimming removed 3 bases from V and 5 bases from J, with 19 bases in between. The CDR3 is 16 amino acids. This CDR3 is CASSWDRDRGGDTQYF. For the CDR3, the DNA is TGCGCCAGCAGCTGGGACCGGGATAGGGGTGGAGATACGCAGTATTTT.

This sequence joins TRBV13 and TRBJ2-1, with D unresolved. The V gene lost 2 bases and the J gene lost 7 bases, with 0 bases spanning the gap. The CDR3 sequence is 10 residues long. In germline, CDR1 is PRHDT, CDR2 FYEKMQ (reference sequence). This CDR3 is CASSLNEQFF. DNA for the CDR3: TGTGCCAGCAGCTTAAATGAGCAGTTCTTC.

This clone appeared once. The chain employs TRBV6-5 and TRBJ2-7, with TRBD1 as a possible D gene (7 bases). Germline V CDR1 and CDR2: MNHEY, SVGAGI. V lost 2 bases and J 2 bases, leaving 13 bases between the germline ends. The CDR3 runs to 15 residues. The CDR3 here is CASSYARGDPYEQYF. The CDR3 DNA reads as TGTGCCAGCAGTTACGCCAGGGGGGATCCCTACGAGCAGTACTTC.

Written as DNA, the CDR3 is TGTGCCAGCAGTGGGGATCTACAGGTTGCCCACGAGCAGTACTTC. As protein: CASSGDLQVAHEQYF. This chain connects TRBV6-6 to TRBJ2-7; a weak D match, TRBD1 (5 bases). V lost 5 bases and J lost 5, with 19 bases in between. The CDR3 totals 15 residues. Germline CDR1 and CDR2: MNHNY and SVGAGI (reference sequence).

This clone was detected once. The chain is built from TRBV19 and TRBJ1-5; TRBD1 is a possible D gene (6 bases). Trimming left V 3 bases short and J 0 bases short, with 12 bases between. Germline CDR1 and CDR2: LNHDA and SQIVND (reference sequence). The CDR3 has 16 residues. As DNA, the CDR3 is TGTGCCAGTAGTATTAGTCGGGGGCTTAGCAATCAGCCCCAGCATTTT. It encodes CASSISRGLSNQPQHF.

The rearrangement joins TRBV6-5 to TRBJ1-1; 9 bases fit TRBD1. In germline, CDR1 is MNHEY, CDR2 SVGAGI. With 4 bases clipped from V and 5 bases from J, the junction kept 5 bases outside the gene matches. CDR3 length: 14 amino acids. CDR3 in amino acids: CASSWGQGGTEAFF. The CDR3 nucleotides read TGTGCCAGCAGTTGGGGACAGGGCGGGACTGAAGCTTTCTTT.

This rearrangement joins TRBV6-1 to TRBJ1-2; D perhaps matches TRBD1 (6 bases). V was shortened by 7 bases and J by 4 bases, with 13 bases between the two germline ends. The CDR3 contains 13 residues. Germline loops: CDR1 MNHNS, CDR2 SASEGT. The CDR3 reads CASKNRAIYGYTF. In nucleotides, the CDR3 is TGTGCCAGCAAGAACAGGGCAATCTATGGCTACACCTTC.